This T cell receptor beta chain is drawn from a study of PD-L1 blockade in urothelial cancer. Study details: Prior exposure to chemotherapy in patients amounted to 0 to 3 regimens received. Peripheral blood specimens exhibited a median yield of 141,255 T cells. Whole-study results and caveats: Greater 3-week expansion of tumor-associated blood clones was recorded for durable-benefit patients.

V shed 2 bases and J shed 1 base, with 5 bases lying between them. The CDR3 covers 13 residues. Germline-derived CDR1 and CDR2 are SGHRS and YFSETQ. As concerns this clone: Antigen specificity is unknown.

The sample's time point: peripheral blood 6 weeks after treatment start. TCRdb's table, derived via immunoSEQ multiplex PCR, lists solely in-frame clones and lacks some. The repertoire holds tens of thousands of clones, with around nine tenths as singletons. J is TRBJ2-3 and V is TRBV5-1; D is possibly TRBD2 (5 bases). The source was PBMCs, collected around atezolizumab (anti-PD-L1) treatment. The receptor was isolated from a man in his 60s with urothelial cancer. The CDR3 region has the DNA TGCGCCAGCAGCTTTAGCGGCACAGATACGCAGTATTTT. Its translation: CASSFSGTDTQYF. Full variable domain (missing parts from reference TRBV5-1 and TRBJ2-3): KAGVTQTPRYLIKTRGQQVTLSCSPISGHRSVSWYQQTPGQGLQFLFEYFSETQRNKGNFPGRFSGRQFSNSRSEMNVSTLELGDSALYLCASSFSGTDTQYFGPGTRLTVL.